Each of the 21 T cell receptor beta chains below was sequenced from the same sample in a study of shared clonotypes between healthy human individuals. Some clones are missing from TCRdb's copy, which holds only in-frame ones; the method was immunoSEQ multiplex PCR. This sample carries about 2 million clones, approximately 94% of them seen once, and the ten largest clones take 1.1%. In the naive CD8 group, cells lacked CD45RO and were positively selected for CCR7, so terminally differentiated effector memory CD45RA+ cells were left out. The sequencing sample was made of naive CD8+ T cells sorted from blood. The receptors come from a young man in good health.

This clone was seen a single time. The chain joins TRBV7-9 to TRBJ1-1; no firm D call. The CDR3 spans 12 residues. Trimming stripped 3 bases from V and 7 bases from J, with 9 bases between. Germline CDR1 and CDR2: SEHNR and FQNEAQ (reference sequence). The CDR3 spells CASSLVWSEAFF. DNA for the CDR3: TGTGCCAGCAGCTTGGTCTGGAGTGAAGCTTTCTTT.

The CDR3 is CASSDTLQGYNEQFF. The CDR3 DNA is TGCGCCAGCAGCGACACCTTACAGGGGTACAATGAGCAGTTCTTC. The V gene is TRBV5-1, the J gene TRBJ2-1; 7 bases are a match to TRBD1. This CDR3 region has 15 residues. CDR1 is SGHRS, CDR2 YFSETQ, per germline. V lost 4 bases, J lost 4 bases, and 8 bases stayed unmatched.

Concerning this clone itself: The sample holds other DNA sequences that translate to the same CDR3. The V and J genes are TRBV28 and TRBJ1-2; 9 bases line up with TRBD1. J gave up 2 bases and V 2 bases, and 0 bases lay outside the gene matches. Germline V gene data show CDR1 as MDHEN and CDR2 as SYDVKM. The CDR3 length is 14 residues. This CDR3 is CASSLGQGNYGYTF. CDR3 DNA: TGTGCCAGCAGTTTAGGACAGGGGAACTATGGCTACACCTTC.

The chain has TRBV5-4 and TRBJ2-3; D unclear. The CDR3 is made up of 15 amino acids. Germline CDR1 is SGHNT and CDR2 is YYREEE (reference sequence). The V end lost 4 bases, the J end lost 0 bases, and 12 bases lay between the germline ends. CDR3 protein: CASSPFLSSTDTQYF. DNA for the CDR3: TGTGCCAGCAGCCCCTTCTTATCCAGCACAGATACGCAGTATTTT.

V and J are TRBV4-2 and TRBJ2-7; 8 bases match TRBD1. Germline CDR1 reads LGHNA; CDR2 reads YNFKEQ. With V trimmed by 0 bases and J by 5 bases, 9 bases remained unmatched. The CDR3 sequence is 16 residues long. CDR3 sequence: CASSQDRGTGYNEQYF. CDR3 in DNA: TGTGCCAGCAGCCAAGATCGGGGGACAGGTTACAACGAGCAGTACTTC.

The CDR3 DNA reads TGTGCCAGCAGCTTAGATTCTAACACCGGGGAGCTGTTTTTT. This translates into CASSLDSNTGELFF. V gene TRBV11-2 combines with J gene TRBJ2-2; D gene unclear. The V and J ends lost 0 bases and 2 bases respectively, with 4 bases between them. The CDR3 totals 14 residues. CDR1 and CDR2 from the germline V gene are SGHAT and FQNNGV.

The chain links TRBV2 to TRBJ2-5; D perhaps matches TRBD2 (6 bases). The CDR3 runs to 13 residues. Germline loops: CDR1 SNHLY, CDR2 FYNNEI. The V end was cut by 3 bases, the J end by 4 bases, with 9 bases between. CDR3: CASSDVGGETQYF. Written as DNA, the CDR3 is TGTGCCAGCAGTGATGTCGGGGGAGAGACCCAGTACTTC.

The chain links TRBV2 to TRBJ1-4; a possible D gene is TRBD1 (5 bases). CDR3 length: 14 amino acids. Germline CDR1 and CDR2: SNHLY and FYNNEI. Trimming cost V 3 bases and J 8 bases, with 13 bases left between them. CDR3 amino acids: CASSETGQKEKLFF. The CDR3 DNA reads as TGTGCCAGCAGTGAGACCGGACAAAAGGAAAAACTGTTTTTT.

In DNA form, the CDR3 reads TGTGCCACAACCCTCCGGGACGGCTATGGCTACACCTTC. Translated: CATTLRDGYGYTF. V gene TRBV7-9 combines with J gene TRBJ1-2; D perhaps matches TRBD1 (5 bases). Germline CDR1 is SEHNR and CDR2 is FQNEAQ (reference sequence). The V end lost 10 bases, the J end lost 4 bases, and 16 bases lay between the germline ends. The CDR3 spans 13 residues.

The chain links TRBV15 to TRBJ2-1; 11 positions agree with TRBD1. J lost 9 bases, V lost 0 bases, and 4 bases had no gene match. This CDR3 is built from 15 residues. CDR1 is LNHNV and CDR2 is YYDKDF in the germline V gene (reference sequence). The CDR3 here is CATSRDKGQGVEQFF. The CDR3 nucleotides are TGTGCCACCAGCAGAGATAAGGGACAGGGGGTTGAGCAGTTCTTC.

The rearrangement joins TRBV4-1 to TRBJ1-2; no clear D. Trimming took 1 base from V and 8 from J, leaving 23 bases between them. The CDR3 is made up of 17 amino acids. CDR1 MGHRA and CDR2 YSYEKL come from the germline V gene. The CDR3 nucleotides read TGCGCCAGCAGCCAAGGCGCGTCAGCTCTGGGCGCGGGCGGCTACACCTTC. As protein: CASSQGASALGAGGYTF.

A word on this clone: The sample contains more than one DNA sequence encoding this CDR3. The rearrangement uses TRBV27 and TRBJ1-2; D unclear. This CDR3 comprises 13 residues. The ends were cut back, 5 bases at V and 6 bases at J, with 13 bases in the middle. CDR1 is MNHEY, CDR2 SMNVEV, per germline (reference sequence). The CDR3 spells CASSLGPLDGYTF. The CDR3 DNA reads as TGTGCCAGCAGTCTCGGCCCCTTGGATGGCTACACCTTC.

This chain links TRBV5-1 with TRBJ2-6; D uncertain. Germline V gene lookup returns CDR1 SGHRS and CDR2 YFSETQ. Trimming stripped 4 bases from V and 2 bases from J, with 7 bases between. The CDR3 consists of 14 residues. The CDR3 coding sequence is TGCGCCAGCAGCCCCTCGACTGGGGCCAACGTCCTGACTTTC. Residues: CASSPSTGANVLTF.

The chain carries TRBV29-1 and TRBJ1-5; TRBD1 is a possible D gene (6 bases). The germline CDR1 and CDR2 sequences are SQVTM and ANQGSEA. This CDR3 has 14 amino acids. V was cut by 6 bases and J by 4 bases, with 16 bases left in between. The CDR3 reads CSVQGQGSNQPQHF. The CDR3, as DNA: TGCAGCGTCCAGGGGCAGGGGAGTAATCAGCCCCAGCATTTT.

The rearrangement joins TRBV28 to TRBJ1-1; no clear D. The germline V gene has CDR1 MDHEN and CDR2 SYDVKM. The CDR3 extends over 13 amino acids. With 4 bases removed from V and 1 base from J, the gap between germline ends came to 7 bases. In DNA form, the CDR3 reads TGTGCCAGCAGTTGGCCATCGAACACTGAAGCTTTCTTT. Translated, it gives CASSWPSNTEAFF.

The chain carries TRBV30 and TRBJ2-2; D might be TRBD1 (6 bases). The germline CDR1 and CDR2 sequences are GTSNPN and SVGIG (reference sequence). This CDR3 region has 14 residues. Trimming removed 5 bases from V and 6 bases from J, with 16 bases in between. The CDR3 here is CAWGLGAVAGELFF. The DNA of the CDR3 is TGTGCCTGGGGTTTGGGGGCGGTAGCCGGGGAGCTGTTTTTT.

V gene TRBV27 combines with J gene TRBJ1-1; maybe TRBD1 (6 bases). This CDR3 has 14 amino acids. Looked up from germline, CDR1 is MNHEY and CDR2 is SMNVEV (reference sequence). The ends were cut back, 5 bases at V and 6 bases at J, with 16 bases in the middle. Written as DNA, the CDR3 is TGTGCCAGCAGTGGACCAGGGGACGGCGCTGAAGCTTTCTTT. Amino acid sequence: CASSGPGDGAEAFF.

The chain carries TRBV11-2 and TRBJ2-7; possibly TRBD1 for D (5 bases). Germline loops: CDR1 SGHAT, CDR2 FQNNGV. V lost 3 bases, J lost 1 base, and 7 bases lay in between. The CDR3 is 13 residues long. In DNA form, the CDR3 reads TGTGCCAGCAGCTTCGGACATTCCTACGAGCAGTACTTC. It is translated as CASSFGHSYEQYF.

The chain uses TRBV6-5 and TRBJ2-1; the match to TRBD2 covers 11 bases. V lost 6 bases to trimming and J lost 4 bases; unmatched junction nucleotides: 5. The CDR3 runs 15 residues. The germline V gene has CDR1 MNHEY and CDR2 SVGAGI. CDR3 region: CASRLTSGTYNEQFF. In DNA, the CDR3 is TGTGCCAGCAGATTGACTAGCGGGACTTACAATGAGCAGTTCTTC.

The rearrangement joins TRBV27 to TRBJ2-5; 13 bases agree with TRBD2. The CDR3 has 16 amino acids. CDR1 MNHEY and CDR2 SMNVEV come from the germline V gene (reference sequence). Trimming removed 5 bases from V and 5 bases from J; junction bases left unmatched: 8. CDR3 coding DNA: TGTGCCAGCAGTCCCGGACTAGCGGGAGTTCGGGAGACCCAGTACTTC. The encoded protein is CASSPGLAGVRETQYF.

V and J are TRBV4-1 and TRBJ2-7; D unclear. V lost 1 base, J lost 5 bases, and 15 bases lay in between. This CDR3 is 15 amino acids long. Germline CDR1 MGHRA, CDR2 YSYEKL. Here the CDR3 reads CASSQGGGLDHEQYF. CDR3 coding DNA: TGCGCCAGCAGCCAAGGTGGTGGGTTGGACCACGAGCAGTACTTC.